The source of this TCR beta chain is a study of graft-versus-host responses after intestinal transplantation. Study background: Recipients had transplants, and these were multivisceral, liver-intestinal, or isolated intestinal.

In its sample, this clone was seen a few times. Measured with immunoSEQ multiplex PCR; TCRdb has only the in-frame clones, and not every one. The sample contains about 15,000 clones, about 27% of which appear only once. Study-wide points: GvH clonotypes were identified within recipient marrow, with a subset emerging first in ileum or blood. Declines in HvG clones occurring early post-transplant were associated with peak circulating GvH clone levels.

Responder cells labeled with CFSE (about 200,000) were co-plated with irradiated stimulator cells labeled with violet dye (about 200,000). This material consisted of alloreactive CD4+ T cells from a mixed lymphocyte reaction culture, taken before intestinal transplant. Indicated subset: CFSE-low proliferating T cells sorted from roughly six-day pre-transplant mixed lymphocyte reaction (GvH or HvG direction). This TCR was recovered from a human patient who received an intestinal transplant.

DNA for the CDR3: TGTGCCAGCAGCCTCACAGGGGGCGGGTACGAGCAGTACTTC. This encodes CASSLTGGGYEQYF. The J gene is TRBJ2-7, the V gene TRBV5-4; 9 nucleotides align to TRBD1. V shed 4 bases and J 4 bases; nucleotides not matched to a gene: 6. This CDR3 has 14 residues. Germline loops: CDR1 SGHNT, CDR2 YYREEE (reference sequence). The whole variable domain, filled in from reference TRBV5-4 and TRBJ2-7, reads ETGVTQSPTHLIKTRGQQVTLRCSSQSGHNTVSWYQQALGQGPQFIFQYYREEENGRGNFPPRFSGLQFPNYSSELNVNALELDDSALYLCASSLTGGGYEQYFGPGTRLTVT.